The count of the clone carrying this TCR beta chain is one. These data come from a study of CD8 T cells in Susac syndrome. Sequencing targeted TCR beta in blood CD8+ and CD4+ T cells. Healthy donors served as the controls. They were matched for age and sex. The germline gives CDR1 SGHRS, CDR2 YFSETQ. The V gene lost 1 base and the J gene lost 8 bases, with 9 bases spanning the gap. This CDR3 spans 13 amino acids. Random hexamers were used to reverse transcribe roughly 0.5 to 1 ug of RNA. Multiplex immunoSEQ PCR targeted 54 Vbeta and 13 Jbeta TCR beta segments. TCRdb independently ran MiXCR on the immunoSEQ multiplex PCR reads; one entry per CDR3 protein. The table lists over 100,000 distinct CDR3 sequences, 95% to 98% of them singletons.

This receptor was taken from a human donor in good health. The sequenced sample was CD4+ T cells from PBMCs. V is TRBV5-1 and J is TRBJ1-4, with unresolved D. The CDR3, as DNA: TGCGCCAGCAGCTTGAGCAGCAGAGAAAAACTGTTTTTT. Its translation is CASSLSSREKLFF.